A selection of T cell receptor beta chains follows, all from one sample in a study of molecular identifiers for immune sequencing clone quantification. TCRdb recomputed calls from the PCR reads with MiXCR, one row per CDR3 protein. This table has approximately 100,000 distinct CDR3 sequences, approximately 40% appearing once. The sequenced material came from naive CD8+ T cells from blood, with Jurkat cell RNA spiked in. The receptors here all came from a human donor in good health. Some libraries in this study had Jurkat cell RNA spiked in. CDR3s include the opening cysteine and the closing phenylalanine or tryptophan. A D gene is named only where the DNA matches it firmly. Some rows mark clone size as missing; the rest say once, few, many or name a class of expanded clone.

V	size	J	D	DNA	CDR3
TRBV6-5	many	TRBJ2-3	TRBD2	TGTGCCAGCAGCCTAACTAGCGGAGCATCTAGCACAGATACGCAGTATTTT	CASSLTSGASSTDTQYF
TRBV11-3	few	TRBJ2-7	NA	TGTGCCAGCACCACACCCGTGTACGAGCAGTACTTC	CASTTPVYEQYF
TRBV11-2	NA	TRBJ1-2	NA	TGTGCCAGCAGCTTAGAATTTGGACACATCAACTATGGCTACACCTTC	CASSLEFGHINYGYTF
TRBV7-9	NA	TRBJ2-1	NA	TGTGCCAGCAGCTTAGCGGGTCCATACAATGAGCAGTTCTTC	CASSLAGPYNEQFF
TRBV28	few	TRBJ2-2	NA	TGTGCCAGCGTGACAGGGAAGAGCGGGTCCGGGGAGCTGTTTTTT	CASVTGKSGSGELFF
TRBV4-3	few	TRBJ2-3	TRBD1	TGCGCCAGCAGCCAAGCCCTGGGACAGTATTCCCCAGATACGCAGTATTTT	CASSQALGQYSPDTQYF
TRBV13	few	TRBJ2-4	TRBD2	TGTGCCAGCAGCCTGGCACTAGCGGGAGTTAGGAAAAACATTCAGTACTTC	CASSLALAGVRKNIQYF
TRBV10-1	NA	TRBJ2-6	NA	TGCGCCAGCAGTGAGTCGAAGGGAGCTGGGGCCAACGGCCTGACTTTC	CASSESKGAGANGLTF
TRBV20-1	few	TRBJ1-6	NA	TGCAGTGCTAGCTGGGTCCCTTCTCAGAATTCACCCCTCCACTTT	CSASWVPSQNSPLHF
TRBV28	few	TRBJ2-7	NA	TGTGCCAGCAGTCCGCTGGCGCGCGGAGTTTACGAGCAGTACTTC	CASSPLARGVYEQYF
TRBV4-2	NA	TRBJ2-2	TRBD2	TGTGCCAGCAGCCAAAGGGAGCTAGCGGCGAACACCGGGGAGCTGTTTTTT	CASSQRELAANTGELFF
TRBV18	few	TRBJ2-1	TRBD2	TGTGCCAGCTCACCAGAGGAGCGGGAGAACTACAATGAGCAGTTCTTC	CASSPEERENYNEQFF
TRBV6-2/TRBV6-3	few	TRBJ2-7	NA	TGTGCCAGCAGTAAAAGGGCGGGAAACTACGAGCAGTACTTC	CASSKRAGNYEQYF
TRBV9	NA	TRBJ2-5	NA	TGTGCACCGTGGCAGGGCTTCTACCCAGACTCCCAGTACTTC	CAPWQGFYPDSQYF
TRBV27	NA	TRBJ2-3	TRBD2	TGTGCCAGCAGTTTAAGGGGAGGGAGCCCAGATACGCAGTATTTT	CASSLRGGSPDTQYF
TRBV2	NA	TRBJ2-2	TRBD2	TGTGCCAGCGAGGGACTAGCGGGAGGGCCTGGCACCGGGGAGCTGTTTTTT	CASEGLAGGPGTGELFF
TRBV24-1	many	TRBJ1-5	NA	TGTGCCACCAGTGATGCCGGGAATCAGCCCCAGCATTTT	CATSDAGNQPQHF
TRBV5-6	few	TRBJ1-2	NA	TGTGCCAGCAGCTTGGCCCCGGGAGGCTACACCTTC	CASSLAPGGYTF
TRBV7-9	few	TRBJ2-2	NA	TGTGCCAGCAGCTTAGTTGGCGGGGCCGGGGAGCTGTTTTTT	CASSLVGGAGELFF
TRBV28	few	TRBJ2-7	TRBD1	TGTGCCAGCATCCCGAGACAGGGGTACGAGCAGTACTTC	CASIPRQGYEQYF
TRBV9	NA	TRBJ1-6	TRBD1	TGTGCCAGCAGCGGAGGGACAGCCTCCTATAATTCACCCCTCCACTTT	CASSGGTASYNSPLHF
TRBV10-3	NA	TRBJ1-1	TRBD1	TGTGCCATCAAGAGGGACAGGGTTGATGCTTTCTTT	CAIKRDRVDAFF
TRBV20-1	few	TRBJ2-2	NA	TGCAGTGCTAGAGATTTCCGGGCGGACACCGGGGAGCTGTTTTTT	CSARDFRADTGELFF
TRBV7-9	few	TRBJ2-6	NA	TGTGCCAGCAGCTTCCCAGGTGGTGGGGCCAACGTCCTGACTTTC	CASSFPGGGANVLTF
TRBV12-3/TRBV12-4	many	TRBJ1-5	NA	TGTGCCAGCACCCCTGGGGGTATGCATCAGCCCCAGCATTTT	CASTPGGMHQPQHF
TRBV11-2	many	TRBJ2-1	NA	TGTGCCAGCAGCTTAACTAGCCCCAATGAGCAGTTCTTC	CASSLTSPNEQFF
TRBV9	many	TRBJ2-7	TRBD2	TGTGCCAGCAGCGTAGCTCCGGAGGGAGGGTACGAGCAGTACTTC	CASSVAPEGGYEQYF
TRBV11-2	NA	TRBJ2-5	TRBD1	TGTGCCAGCAGCCGAACAGGGGTAGAGACCCAGTACTTC	CASSRTGVETQYF
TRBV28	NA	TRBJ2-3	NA	TGTGCCAGCAGTTTCACAGGGCTTACTGGCACAGATACGCAGTATTTT	CASSFTGLTGTDTQYF
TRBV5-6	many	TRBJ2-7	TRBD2	TGTGCCAGCAGCTTGGTCGAGACTAGCGGCTACGAGCAGTACTTC	CASSLVETSGYEQYF
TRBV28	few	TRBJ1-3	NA	TGTGCCAGCAGTGACATCTCTGGAAACACCATATATTTT	CASSDISGNTIYF
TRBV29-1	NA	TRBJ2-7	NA	TGCAGCGTTGAGGAGGGGAAGGACTACGAGCAGCACTTC	CSVEEGKDYEQHF
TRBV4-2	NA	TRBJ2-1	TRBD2	TGTGCCAGCAGCTCACTAGCGGGAGGGCCGGGTAATGAGCAGTTCTTC	CASSSLAGGPGNEQFF
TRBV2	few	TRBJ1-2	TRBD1	TGTGCCAGCAGTGGGGACAGAGGCTATGGCTACACCTTC	CASSGDRGYGYTF
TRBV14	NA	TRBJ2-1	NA	TGTGCCAGCAGCCAAGATAGTGGGCGACAGGATGAGCAGTTCTTC	CASSQDSGRQDEQFF
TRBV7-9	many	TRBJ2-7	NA	TGTGCCAGCAGCTCACAGGGTCTGAGCAACGAGCAGTACTTC	CASSSQGLSNEQYF
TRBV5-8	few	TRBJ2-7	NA	TGTGCCAGCCGCATCAGGGGCTACGAGCAGTACTTC	CASRIRGYEQYF
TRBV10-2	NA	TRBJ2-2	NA	TGCGCCAGCGGGCGGGCGAACACCGGGGAGCTGTTTTTT	CASGRANTGELFF
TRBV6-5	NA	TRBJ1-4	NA	TGTGCCAGCAGTTACACGGTGGGGGAAAAACTGTTTTTT	CASSYTVGEKLFF
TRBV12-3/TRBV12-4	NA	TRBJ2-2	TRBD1	TGTGCCAGCAGTGGGATCATAACCGGGACAGGGACCGGGGAGCTGTTTTTT	CASSGIITGTGTGELFF
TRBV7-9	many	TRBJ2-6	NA	TGTGCCAGCAGCTTAACCCCCGGGACGGTGAAGCCTGGGGCCAACGTCCTGACTTTC	CASSLTPGTVKPGANVLTF
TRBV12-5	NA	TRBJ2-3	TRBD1	TGTGCTAGTGGTCTCTACCCCGGGACAGTCATCACAGATACGCAGTATTTT	CASGLYPGTVITDTQYF
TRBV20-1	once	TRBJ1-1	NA	TGCAGTGCCCGACCTCCTTCAGGGAGCCTCGCTGAAGCTTTCTTT	CSARPPSGSLAEAFF
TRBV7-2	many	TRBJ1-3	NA	TGTGCCAGCAGCTTAGTTATGGGTCCGGAAGGAAACACCATATATTTT	CASSLVMGPEGNTIYF
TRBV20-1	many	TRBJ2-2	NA	TGCAGTGCTAGCATCGGGATGAACACCGGGGAGCTGTTTTTT	CSASIGMNTGELFF
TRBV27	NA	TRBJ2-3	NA	TGTGCCAGCAGTCCGGAAGTCGTGGCAGATACGCAGTATTTT	CASSPEVVADTQYF
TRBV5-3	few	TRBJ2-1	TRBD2	TGTGCCAGCAGCTTGACACTAGCGGCGTATTACAATGAGCAGTTCTTC	CASSLTLAAYYNEQFF
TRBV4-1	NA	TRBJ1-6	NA	TGCGCCAGCAGCCAAGATGACGGTGGTTATTCACCCCTCCACTTT	CASSQDDGGYSPLHF
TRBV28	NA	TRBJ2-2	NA	TGTGCCAGCAGTTTAGGCGGCATTGGTTTAAACACCGGGGAGCTGTTTTTT	CASSLGGIGLNTGELFF
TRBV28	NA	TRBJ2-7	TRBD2	TGTGCCAGCAGTGCTCGACTAGCGGAAAGATCCTACGAGCAGTACTTC	CASSARLAERSYEQYF
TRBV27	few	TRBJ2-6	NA	TGTGCCAGCAGTCCCCAGTGGACAGCTGGCTCTGGGGCCAACGTCCTGACTTTC	CASSPQWTAGSGANVLTF
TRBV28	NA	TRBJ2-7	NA	TGTGCCAGCAGTAAGGGGGTCAAAGACGAGCGGTACTTC	CASSKGVKDERYF
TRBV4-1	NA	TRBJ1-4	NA	TGCGCCAGCAACCCTGGACCCAGGCATGAAAAACTGTTTTTT	CASNPGPRHEKLFF